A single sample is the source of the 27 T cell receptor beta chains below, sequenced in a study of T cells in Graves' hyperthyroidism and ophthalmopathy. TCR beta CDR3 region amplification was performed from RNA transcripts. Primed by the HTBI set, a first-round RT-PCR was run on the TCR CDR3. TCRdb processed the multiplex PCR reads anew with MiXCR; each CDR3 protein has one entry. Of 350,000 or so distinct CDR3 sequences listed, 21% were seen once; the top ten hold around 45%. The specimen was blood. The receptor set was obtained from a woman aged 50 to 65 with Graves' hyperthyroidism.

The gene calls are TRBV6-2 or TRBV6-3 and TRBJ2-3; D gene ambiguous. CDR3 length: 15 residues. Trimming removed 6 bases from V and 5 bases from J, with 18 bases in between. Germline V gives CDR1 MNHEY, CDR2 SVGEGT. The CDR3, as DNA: TGTGCCAGCAGCCCCCGCCTCTCCGTCAAAGATACGCAGTATTTT. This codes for CASSPRLSVKDTQYF.

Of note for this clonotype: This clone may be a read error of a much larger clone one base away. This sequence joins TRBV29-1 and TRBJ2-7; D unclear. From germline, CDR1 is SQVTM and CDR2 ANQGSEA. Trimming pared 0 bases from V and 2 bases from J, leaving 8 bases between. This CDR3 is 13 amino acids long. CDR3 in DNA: TGCAGCGTTGAAGAGGAGACACCCTACGAGCAGTACTTC. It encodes CSVEEETPYEQYF.

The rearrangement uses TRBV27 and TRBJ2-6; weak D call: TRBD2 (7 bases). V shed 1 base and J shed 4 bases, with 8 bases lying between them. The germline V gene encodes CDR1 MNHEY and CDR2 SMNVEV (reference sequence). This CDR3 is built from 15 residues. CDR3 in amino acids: CASSLWGGGANVLTF. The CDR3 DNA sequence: TGTGCCAGCAGTTTATGGGGGGGCGGGGCCAACGTCCTGACTTTC. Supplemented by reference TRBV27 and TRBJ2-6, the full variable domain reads EAQVTQNPRYLITVTGKKLTVTCSQNMNHEYMSWYRQDPGLGLRQIYYSMNVEVTDKGDVPEGYKVSRKEKRNFPLILESPSPNQTSLYFCASSLWGGGANVLTFGAGSRLTVL.

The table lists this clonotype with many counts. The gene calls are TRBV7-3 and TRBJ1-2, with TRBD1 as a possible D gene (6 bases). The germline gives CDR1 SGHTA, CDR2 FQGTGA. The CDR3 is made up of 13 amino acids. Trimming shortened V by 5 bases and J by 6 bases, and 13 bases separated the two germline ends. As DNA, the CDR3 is TGTGCCAGCAGCGCTCAACAGGGTCATGGCTACACCTTC. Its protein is CASSAQQGHGYTF.

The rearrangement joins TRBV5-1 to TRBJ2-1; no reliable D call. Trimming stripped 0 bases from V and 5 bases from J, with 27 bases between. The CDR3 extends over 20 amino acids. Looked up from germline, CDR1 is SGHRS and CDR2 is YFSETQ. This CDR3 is CASSLGVGQVGFAQDNEQFF. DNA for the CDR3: TGCGCCAGCAGCTTGGGAGTCGGCCAGGTTGGATTCGCTCAGGACAATGAGCAGTTCTTC.

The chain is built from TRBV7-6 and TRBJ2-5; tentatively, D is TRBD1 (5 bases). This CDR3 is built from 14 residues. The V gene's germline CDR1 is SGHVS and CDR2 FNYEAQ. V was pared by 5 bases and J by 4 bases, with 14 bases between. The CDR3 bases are TGTGCCAGCAGCCCCGACGGCCAGGGAGAGACCCAGTACTTC. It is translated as CASSPDGQGETQYF.

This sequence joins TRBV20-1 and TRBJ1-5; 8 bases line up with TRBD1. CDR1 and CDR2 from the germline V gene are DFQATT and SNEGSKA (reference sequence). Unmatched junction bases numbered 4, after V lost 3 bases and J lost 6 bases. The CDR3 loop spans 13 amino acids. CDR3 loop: CSASQGAGQPQHF. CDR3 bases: TGCAGTGCTAGTCAGGGGGCTGGTCAGCCCCAGCATTTT.

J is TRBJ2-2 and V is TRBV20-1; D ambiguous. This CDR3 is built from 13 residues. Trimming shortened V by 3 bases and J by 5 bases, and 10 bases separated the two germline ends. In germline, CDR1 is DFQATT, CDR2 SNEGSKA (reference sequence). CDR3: CSARVTRTGELFF. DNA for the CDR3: TGCAGTGCTAGGGTTACGAGAACCGGGGAGCTGTTTTTT.

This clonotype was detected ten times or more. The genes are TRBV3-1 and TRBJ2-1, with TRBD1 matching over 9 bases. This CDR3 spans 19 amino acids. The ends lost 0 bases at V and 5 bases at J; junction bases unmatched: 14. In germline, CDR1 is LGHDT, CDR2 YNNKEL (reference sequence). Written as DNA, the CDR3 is TGTGCCAGCAGCCAAGATTTTGATAGGGACAGGGAGGTCAACAATGAGCAGTTCTTC. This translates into CASSQDFDRDREVNNEQFF.

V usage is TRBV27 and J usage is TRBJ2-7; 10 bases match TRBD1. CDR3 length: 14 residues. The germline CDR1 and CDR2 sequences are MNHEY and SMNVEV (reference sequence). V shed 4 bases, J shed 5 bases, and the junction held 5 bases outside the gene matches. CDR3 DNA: TGTGCCAGCAGTTCCGACAGGGGGCCCCACGAGCAGTACTTC. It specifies CASSSDRGPHEQYF.

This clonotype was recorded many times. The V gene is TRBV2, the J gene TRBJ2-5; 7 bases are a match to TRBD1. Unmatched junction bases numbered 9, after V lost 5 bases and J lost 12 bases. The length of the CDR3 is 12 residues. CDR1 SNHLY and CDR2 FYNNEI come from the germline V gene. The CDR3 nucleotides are TGTGCCAGCAGTAAACCCAGAGGGGGCGAGTACTTC. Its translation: CASSKPRGGEYF.

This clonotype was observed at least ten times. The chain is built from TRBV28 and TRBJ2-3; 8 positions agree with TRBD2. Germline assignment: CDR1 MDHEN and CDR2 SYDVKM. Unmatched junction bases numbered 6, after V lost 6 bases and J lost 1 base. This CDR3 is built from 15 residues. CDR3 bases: TGTGCCAGCAGCCGTACTAGCGGCCGCACAGATACGCAGTATTTT. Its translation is CASSRTSGRTDTQYF. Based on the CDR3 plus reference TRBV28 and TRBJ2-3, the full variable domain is DVKVTQSSRYLVKRTGEKVFLECVQDMDHENMFWYRQDPGLGLRLIYFSYDVKMKEKGDIPEGYSVSREKKERFSLILESASTNQTSMYLCASSRTSGRTDTQYFGPGTRLTVL.

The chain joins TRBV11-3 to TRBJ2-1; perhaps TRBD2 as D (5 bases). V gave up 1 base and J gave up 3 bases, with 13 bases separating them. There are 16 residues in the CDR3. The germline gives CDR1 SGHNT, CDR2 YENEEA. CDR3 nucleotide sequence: TGTGCCAGCAGCTTAGGAGGAAGCGGTAACTACAATGAGCAGTTCTTC. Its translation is CASSLGGSGNYNEQFF. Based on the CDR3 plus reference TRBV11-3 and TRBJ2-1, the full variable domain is EAGVVQSPRYKIIEKKQPVAFWCNPISGHNTLYWYLQNLGQGPELLIRYENEEAVDDSQLPKDRFSAERLKGVDSTLKIQPAELGDSAVYLCASSLGGSGNYNEQFFGPGTRLTVL.

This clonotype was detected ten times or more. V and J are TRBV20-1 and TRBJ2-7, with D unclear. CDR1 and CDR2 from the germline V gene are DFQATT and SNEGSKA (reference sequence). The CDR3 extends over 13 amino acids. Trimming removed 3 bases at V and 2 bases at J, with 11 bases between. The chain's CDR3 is CSASSGVAYEQYF. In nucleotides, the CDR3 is TGCAGTGCTAGCTCCGGTGTAGCCTACGAGCAGTACTTC.

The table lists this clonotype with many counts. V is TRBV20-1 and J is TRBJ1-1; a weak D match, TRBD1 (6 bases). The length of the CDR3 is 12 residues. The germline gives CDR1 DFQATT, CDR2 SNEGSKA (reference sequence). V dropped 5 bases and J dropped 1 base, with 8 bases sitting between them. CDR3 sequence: CSAFRGNTEAFF. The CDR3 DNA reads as TGCAGTGCTTTCAGGGGGAACACTGAAGCTTTCTTT.

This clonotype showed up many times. The CDR3 sequence: CSAYEGLNTEAFF. CDR3 in DNA: TGCAGTGCTTATGAAGGGCTGAACACTGAAGCTTTCTTT. The chain links TRBV20-1 to TRBJ1-1; no reliable D call. This CDR3 has 13 amino acids. Trimming cost V 5 bases and J 0 bases, with 10 bases left between them. Germline V gene data show CDR1 as DFQATT and CDR2 as SNEGSKA (reference sequence).

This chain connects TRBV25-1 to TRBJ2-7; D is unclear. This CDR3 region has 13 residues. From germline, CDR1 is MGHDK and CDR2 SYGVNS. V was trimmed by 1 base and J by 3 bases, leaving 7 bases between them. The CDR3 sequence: CASSEWSDYEQYF. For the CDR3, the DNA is TGTGCCAGCAGTGAATGGTCCGACTACGAGCAGTACTTC.

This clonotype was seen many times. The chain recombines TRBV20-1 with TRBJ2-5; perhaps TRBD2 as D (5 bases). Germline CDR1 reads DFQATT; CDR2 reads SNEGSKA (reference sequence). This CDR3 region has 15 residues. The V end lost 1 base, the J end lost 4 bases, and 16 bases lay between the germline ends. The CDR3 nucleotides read TGCAGTGCTAGAGGTGTTTGGGGTGGAGGAGAGACCCAGTACTTC. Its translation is CSARGVWGGGETQYF.

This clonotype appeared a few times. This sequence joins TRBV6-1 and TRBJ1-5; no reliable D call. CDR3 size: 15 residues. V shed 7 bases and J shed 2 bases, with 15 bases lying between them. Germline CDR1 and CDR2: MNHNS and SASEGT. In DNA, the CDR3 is TGTGCCAGCAACCTGACGCCCGGGGGCAATCAGCCCCAGCATTTT. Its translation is CASNLTPGGNQPQHF.

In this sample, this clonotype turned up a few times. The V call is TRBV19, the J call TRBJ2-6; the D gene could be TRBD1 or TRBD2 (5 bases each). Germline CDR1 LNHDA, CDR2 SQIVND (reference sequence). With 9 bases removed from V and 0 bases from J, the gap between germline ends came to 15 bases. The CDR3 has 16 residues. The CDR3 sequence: CASLPGRSSGANVLTF. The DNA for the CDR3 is TGTGCCAGCCTACCGGGACGGAGCTCTGGGGCCAACGTCCTGACTTTC.

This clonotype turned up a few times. The CDR3 spells CASSVGATNQPQHF. As DNA, the CDR3 is TGTGCCAGCAGCGTAGGAGCCACCAATCAGCCCCAGCATTTT. The genes are TRBV9 and TRBJ1-5; D call uncertain. This CDR3 is 14 amino acids long. Germline V gene sequence: CDR1 SGDLS, CDR2 YYNGEE. V dropped 0 bases and J dropped 3 bases, with 7 bases sitting between them.

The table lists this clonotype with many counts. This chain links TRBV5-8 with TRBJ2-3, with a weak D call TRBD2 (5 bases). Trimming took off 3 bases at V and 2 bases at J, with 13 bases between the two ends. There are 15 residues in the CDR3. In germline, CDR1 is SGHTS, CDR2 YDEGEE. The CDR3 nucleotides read TGTGCCAGCAGCTCGCAGCCGGGATACACAGATACGCAGTATTTT. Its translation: CASSSQPGYTDTQYF.

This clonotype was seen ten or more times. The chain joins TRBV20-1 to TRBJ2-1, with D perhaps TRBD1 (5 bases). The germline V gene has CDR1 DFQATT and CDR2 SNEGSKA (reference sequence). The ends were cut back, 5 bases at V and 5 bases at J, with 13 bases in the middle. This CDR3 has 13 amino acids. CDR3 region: CSAPPMGHNEQFF. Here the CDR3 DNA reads TGCAGTGCTCCACCAATGGGGCACAATGAGCAGTTCTTC.

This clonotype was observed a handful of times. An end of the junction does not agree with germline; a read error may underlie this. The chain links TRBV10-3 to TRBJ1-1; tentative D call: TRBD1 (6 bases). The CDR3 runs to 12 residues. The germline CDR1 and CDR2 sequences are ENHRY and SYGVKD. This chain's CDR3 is CAVGQSNTGAFF. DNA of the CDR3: TGTGCCGTCGGACAGTCCAACACTGGAGCTTTCTTT.

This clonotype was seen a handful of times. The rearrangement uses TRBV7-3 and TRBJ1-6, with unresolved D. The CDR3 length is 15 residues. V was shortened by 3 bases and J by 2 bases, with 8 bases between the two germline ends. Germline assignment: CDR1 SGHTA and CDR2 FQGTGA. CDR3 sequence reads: CASSFGVTYNSPLHF. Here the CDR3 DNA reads TGTGCCAGCAGCTTCGGGGTCACCTATAATTCACCCCTCCACTTT. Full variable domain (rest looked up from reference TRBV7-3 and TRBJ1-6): GAGVSQTPSNKVTEKGKYVELRCDPISGHTALYWYRQSLGQGPEFLIYFQGTGAADDSGLPNDRFFAVRPEGSVSTLKIQRTERGDSAVYLCASSFGVTYNSPLHFGNGTRLTVT.

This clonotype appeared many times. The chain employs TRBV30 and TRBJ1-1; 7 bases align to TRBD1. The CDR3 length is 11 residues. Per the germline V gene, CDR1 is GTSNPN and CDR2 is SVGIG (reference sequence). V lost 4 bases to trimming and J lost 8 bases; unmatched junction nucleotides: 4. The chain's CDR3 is CAWTGQVEAFF. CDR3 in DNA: TGTGCCTGGACCGGACAGGTCGAAGCTTTCTTT.

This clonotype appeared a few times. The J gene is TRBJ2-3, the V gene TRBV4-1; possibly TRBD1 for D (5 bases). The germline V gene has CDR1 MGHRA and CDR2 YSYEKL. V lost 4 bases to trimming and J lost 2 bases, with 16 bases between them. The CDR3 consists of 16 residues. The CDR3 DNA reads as TGCGCCAGCAGCCCCCCCCCGGGCAGGGACACAGATACGCAGTATTTT. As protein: CASSPPPGRDTDTQYF.